The 6 T cell receptor beta chains presented below share a single source sample, sequenced in a study of blood T cell repertoires in COVID-19. Measured with immunoSEQ multiplex PCR; TCRdb has only the in-frame clones, and not every one. In the table there are 290,000 or so clones, over 75% of which are singletons. The sequenced sample was PBMCs or T cells enriched from blood (not recorded which). The receptors come from a woman in her twenties or thirties who had recovered from COVID-19.

The chain is built from TRBV4-2 and TRBJ1-4; 7 bases are a match to TRBD1. Trimming took 0 bases from V and 3 from J; bases not matched to a gene: 4. Germline V gene data show CDR1 as LGHNA and CDR2 as YNFKEQ. This CDR3 comprises 16 residues. As DNA, the CDR3 is TGTGCCAGCAGCCAAGATATGGGACAGTCTAATGAAAAACTGTTTTTT. Amino acids: CASSQDMGQSNEKLFF.

The chain joins TRBV7-3 to TRBJ2-1, with D perhaps TRBD2 (6 bases). CDR3 length: 16 residues. The V gene lost 2 bases and the J gene lost 1 base, with 12 bases spanning the gap. Germline CDR1 SGHTA, CDR2 FQGTGA. The CDR3 DNA follows: TGTGCCAGCAGCTTATTGGGGACTCAGTCCTACAATGAGCAGTTCTTC. As protein: CASSLLGTQSYNEQFF.

This rearrangement joins TRBV6-5 to TRBJ2-1, with a tentative D call TRBD2 (5 bases). Trimming took off 7 bases at V and 2 bases at J, with 15 bases between the two ends. CDR1 MNHEY and CDR2 SVGAGI come from the germline V gene. The CDR3 is made up of 15 amino acids. DNA for the CDR3: TGTGCCAGCAACGAGCGGATTGCACCCTACAATGAGCAGTTCTTC. Translation: CASNERIAPYNEQFF.

The J gene is TRBJ2-7, the V gene TRBV4-2; 7 bases line up with TRBD2. V trimming: 0 bases; J trimming: 0 bases; junction bases outside the gene matches: 5. Germline CDR1 and CDR2: LGHNA and YNFKEQ. This CDR3 is built from 16 residues. CDR3 DNA sequence: TGTGCCAGCAGCCAAGATGGGGCTAGCGGCTCCTACGAGCAGTACTTC. It is translated as CASSQDGASGSYEQYF.

The rearrangement uses TRBV9 and TRBJ2-1; 12 nucleotides match TRBD2. Germline V gene data show CDR1 as SGDLS and CDR2 as YYNGEE. The CDR3 extends over 16 amino acids. V lost 3 bases to trimming and J lost 9 bases; unmatched junction nucleotides: 10. The CDR3 region is CASSEGQLAGGGEQFF. CDR3 bases: TGTGCCAGCAGCGAGGGCCAACTAGCGGGGGGAGGTGAGCAGTTCTTC.

The CDR3 region has the DNA TGTGCCAGTAGTATAGGGAGTTCAGCCTACGAGCAGTACTTC. Amino acid sequence: CASSIGSSAYEQYF. The chain combines TRBV19 with TRBJ2-7; D not resolved. Germline V gene sequence: CDR1 LNHDA, CDR2 SQIVND (reference sequence). The CDR3 spans 14 residues. Trimming pared 1 base from V and 2 bases from J, leaving 9 bases between.